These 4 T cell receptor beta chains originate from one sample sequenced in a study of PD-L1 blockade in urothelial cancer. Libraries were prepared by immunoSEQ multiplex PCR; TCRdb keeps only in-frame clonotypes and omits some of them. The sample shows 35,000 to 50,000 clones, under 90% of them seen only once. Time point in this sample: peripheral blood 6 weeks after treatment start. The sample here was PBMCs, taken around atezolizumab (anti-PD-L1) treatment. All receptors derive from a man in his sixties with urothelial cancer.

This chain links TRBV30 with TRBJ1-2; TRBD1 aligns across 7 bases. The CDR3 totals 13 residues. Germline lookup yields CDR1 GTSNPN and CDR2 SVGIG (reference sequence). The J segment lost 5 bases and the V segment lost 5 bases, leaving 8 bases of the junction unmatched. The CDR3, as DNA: TGTGCCTGGGGCCGGGACAGACCATATGGCTACACCTTC. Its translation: CAWGRDRPYGYTF.

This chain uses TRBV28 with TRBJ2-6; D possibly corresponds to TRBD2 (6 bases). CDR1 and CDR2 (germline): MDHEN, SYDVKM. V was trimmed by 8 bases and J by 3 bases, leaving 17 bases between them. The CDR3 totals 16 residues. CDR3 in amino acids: CASETSGGIGANVLTF. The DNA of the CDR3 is TGTGCCAGCGAAACTTCTGGGGGGATTGGGGCCAACGTCCTGACTTTC.

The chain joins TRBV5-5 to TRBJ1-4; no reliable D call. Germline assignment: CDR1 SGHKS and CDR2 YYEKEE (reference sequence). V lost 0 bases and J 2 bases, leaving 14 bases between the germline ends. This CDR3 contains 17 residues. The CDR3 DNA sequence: TGTGCCAGCAGCTTGGGTCCGACCCTGAGGACTAATGAAAAACTGTTTTTT. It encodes CASSLGPTLRTNEKLFF.

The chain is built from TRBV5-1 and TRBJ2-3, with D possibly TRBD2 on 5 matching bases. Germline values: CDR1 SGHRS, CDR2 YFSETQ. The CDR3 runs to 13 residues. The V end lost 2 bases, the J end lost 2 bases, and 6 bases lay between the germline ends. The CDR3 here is CASSFRDTDTQYF. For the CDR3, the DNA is TGCGCCAGCAGCTTCCGGGACACAGATACGCAGTATTTT.